This is a list of T cell receptor beta chains from one sample in a study of Tregs in tolerant kidney transplant recipients. Sequencing used immunoSEQ multiplex PCR; TCRdb keeps in-frame clones, though not all of them. The sample consists of 84,000 or so clones, 80% to 95% of them appearing once. The specimen comprised CD4+ T cells from blood (PBMCs), sampled 12 months after the transplant. These receptors came from a human patient who received a combined kidney and bone marrow transplant. The T cells may partly be graft donor cells. CDR3s include the opening cysteine and the closing phenylalanine or tryptophan. D genes are given only for firm matches. Size is stated for part of the rows, as once, few or many counts, or as a class when the clone is expanded.

D | J | V | size | DNA | CDR3
TRBD1 | TRBJ2-7 | TRBV5-1 | once | TGCGCCAGCAGCTTGGCCGGGACAGGGTTAGCCTACGAGCAGTACTTC | CASSLAGTGLAYEQYF
TRBD1 | TRBJ1-2 | TRBV9 | - | TGTGCCAGCAGCGTAGGGGGTGAGGGGGCGTACTATGGCTACACCTTC | CASSVGGEGAYYGYTF
- | TRBJ2-5 | TRBV2 | - | TGTGCCAGCAGCGTTATGAGGGAGTCCCAGTACTTC | CASSVMRESQYF
- | TRBJ1-2 | TRBV15 | - | TGTGCCACCAGCAACCTCGGCGTACGGGACTTGGGCCTCTATGGCTACACCTTC | CATSNLGVRDLGLYGYTF
- | TRBJ1-2 | TRBV11-2 | - | TGTGCCAGCAGCTTAGTTCCGGGACACCCTAACTATGGCTACACCTTC | CASSLVPGHPNYGYTF
- | TRBJ1-5 | TRBV7-9 | - | TGTGCCAGCAGCACACAAGTGGAGAATCAGCCCCAGCATTTT | CASSTQVENQPQHF
- | TRBJ2-7 | TRBV18 | - | TGTGCCAGCTCACGGGCGGGGATCCCCTACGAGCAGTACTTC | CASSRAGIPYEQYF
TRBD1 | TRBJ2-7 | TRBV7-9 | - | TGTGCCAGCACCTCGACAGGGGTCAACTACGAGCAGTACTTC | CASTSTGVNYEQYF
- | TRBJ2-7 | TRBV6-5 | - | TGTGCCAGCAGTTATAGTAGGGGGTTCTCCTACGAGCAGTACTTC | CASSYSRGFSYEQYF
- | TRBJ1-4 | TRBV5-4 | - | TGTGCCAGCAGCTTCGCCGGACAGACTGCAACTAATGAAAAACTGTTTTTT | CASSFAGQTATNEKLFF
TRBD1 | TRBJ1-1 | TRBV29-1 | - | TGCAGCGTTATTGGACAGGGTATAGGTGAAGCTTTCTTT | CSVIGQGIGEAFF
- | TRBJ2-2 | TRBV5-5 | - | TGTGCCAGCAGCTTGGCCCCGACAGCGACCGGGGAGCTGTTTTTT | CASSLAPTATGELFF
TRBD1 | TRBJ2-7 | TRBV5-8 | - | TGTGCCAGCAGCTCCGGGACAGTAGGGTCCTACGAGCAGTACTTC | CASSSGTVGSYEQYF
- | TRBJ1-3 | TRBV30 | - | TGTGCCTGGAGTTACAGGGTGAACACCATATATTTT | CAWSYRVNTIYF
TRBD2 | TRBJ2-1 | TRBV4-1 | - | TGCGCCAGCAGCCAAACTACCACTAGCGCCCAGGATGAGCAGTTCTTC | CASSQTTTSAQDEQFF
- | TRBJ2-7 | TRBV5-3 | - | TGTGCCAGAAGCGCAGGGACACTAGGCTCCTACGAGCAGTACTTC | CARSAGTLGSYEQYF
- | TRBJ2-4 | TRBV6-1 | - | TGTGCCAGCAGCGTAATACAGGGAGCCAAAAACATTCAGTACTTC | CASSVIQGAKNIQYF